Following are 8 T cell receptor beta chains from one sample sequenced in a study of T-cell memory formation after mild COVID-19. TCRdb recomputed calls from the 5' RACE reads with MiXCR, one row per CDR3 protein. The table has some 450,000 distinct CDR3 sequences, around 19% seen once. The sequenced sample was PBMCs or a T cell subset sorted from them (not recorded which). These receptors were taken from an adult woman who had mild COVID-19 (a few samples of this study predate the infection). Cell type and time point are not known.

J is TRBJ2-1 and V is TRBV10-3; 10 nucleotides agree with TRBD1. After removal of 0 bases from V and 2 bases from J, the junction contained 10 bases not matched to a gene. This CDR3 comprises 19 residues. Germline CDR1 reads ENHRY; CDR2 reads SYGVKD. CDR3 protein: CAISESKGQGRDPYNEQFF. As DNA, the CDR3 is TGTGCCATCAGTGAGTCTAAGGGACAGGGGAGAGATCCCTACAATGAGCAGTTCTTC.

V is TRBV7-9 and J is TRBJ2-1; TRBD1 agrees at 11 bases. The CDR3 covers 16 residues. Losses at the gene ends were 6 bases for V and 5 bases for J; bases not matched to a gene: 9. Germline values: CDR1 SEHNR, CDR2 FQNEAQ (reference sequence). CDR3 region: CASRQKGTGGNNEQFF. As DNA, the CDR3 is TGTGCCAGCAGACAAAAGGGGACAGGGGGGAACAATGAGCAGTTCTTC.

The rearrangement uses TRBV7-2 and TRBJ2-5; D possibly corresponds to TRBD1 (6 bases). V lost 5 bases and J lost 0, with 10 bases in between. The CDR3 has 14 residues. Germline lookup yields CDR1 SGHTA and CDR2 FQGNSA. The CDR3 nucleotides are TGTGCCAGCAGCCGGGACAACTACCAAGAGACCCAGTACTTC. It specifies CASSRDNYQETQYF.

This chain joins TRBV3-1 and TRBJ1-5; no clear D. The CDR3 has 14 residues. V was trimmed by 4 bases and J by 2 bases, leaving 9 bases between them. Germline V gives CDR1 LGHDT, CDR2 YNNKEL (reference sequence). CDR3 amino acids: CASSLMDGNQPQHF. CDR3 nucleotides: TGTGCCAGCAGCCTTATGGACGGCAATCAGCCCCAGCATTTT.

This clonotype turned up a few times. The chain carries TRBV7-9 and TRBJ2-7, with D perhaps matching TRBD2 (6 bases). This CDR3 is 12 amino acids long. Germline CDR1 SEHNR, CDR2 FQNEAQ (reference sequence). The ends were cut back, 4 bases at V and 3 bases at J, with 7 bases in the middle. In DNA, the CDR3 is TGTGCCAGCAGCTGGGACTTCTACGAGCAGTACTTC. It yields the protein CASSWDFYEQYF.

The chain combines TRBV6-2 or TRBV6-3 with TRBJ2-2, with D possibly being TRBD2 (6 bases). V shed 3 bases and J shed 1 base, with 9 bases lying between them. The CDR3 has 15 amino acids. Germline CDR1 reads MNHEY; CDR2 reads SVGEGT. The CDR3 DNA is TGTGCCAGCAGTTATCGTAGCGGGAACACCGGGGAGCTGTTTTTT. Protein: CASSYRSGNTGELFF.

This chain uses TRBV9 with TRBJ2-5; D unresolved. Germline V CDR1 and CDR2: SGDLS, YYNGEE. The V gene lost 0 bases and the J gene lost 1 base, with 7 bases spanning the gap. The CDR3 has 14 amino acids. Here the CDR3 reads CASSVAYAQETQYF. The CDR3 nucleotides are TGTGCCAGCAGCGTAGCTTACGCCCAAGAGACCCAGTACTTC.

The rearrangement uses TRBV20-1 and TRBJ2-3, with 7 bases matching TRBD2. V gave up 2 bases and J gave up 2 bases; unmatched junction bases: 7. Per germline, CDR1 DFQATT and CDR2 SNEGSKA (reference sequence). There are 15 residues in the CDR3. The CDR3 sequence: CSARSAAGPTDTQYF. The CDR3 DNA reads as TGCAGTGCTAGATCGGCAGCGGGACCCACAGATACGCAGTATTTT.